The sequence of this TCR beta chain was determined in a study of cytomegalovirus exposure and HLA in healthy donors. The germline V gene has CDR1 SQVTM and CDR2 ANQGSEA. This CDR3 spans 14 amino acids. The V end was cut by 1 base, the J end by 5 bases, with 14 bases between. This clone turned up a few times. PCR primers comprised 60 Vbeta and 13 Jbeta primers. Sequencing was performed with immunoSEQ multiplex PCR; in TCRdb, only in-frame clones are kept and a portion is missing. Of about 60,000 clones listed, 70% are singletons. This sequence originates from a woman aged 55 to 70 in good health and CMV-seropositive. The sample was PBMCs. The J gene is TRBJ1-2, the V gene TRBV29-1; D is possibly TRBD1 (6 bases). The CDR3 DNA sequence: TGCAGCGTTGAAGGGACAGAGGTCGGGTATGGCTACACCTTC. Amino acids: CSVEGTEVGYGYTF.